One and the same sample provided the 16 T cell receptor beta chains below, sequenced in a study of CD8 T cells in Susac syndrome. Random hexamers were used to reverse transcribe 0.5 to 1 ug of RNA. One entry per CDR3 protein results from TCRdb running MiXCR on the immunoSEQ multiplex PCR reads. The sample lists around 280,000 distinct CDR3 sequences, just over 90% occurring once. The material sequenced was CD4+ T cells from PBMCs. The receptors were sampled from a human donor with multiple sclerosis.

This chain links TRBV20-1 with TRBJ2-1; 13 bases fit TRBD2. Germline V gene lookup returns CDR1 DFQATT and CDR2 SNEGSKA (reference sequence). The CDR3 totals 15 residues. The J segment lost 7 bases and the V segment lost 3 bases, leaving 6 bases of the junction unmatched. Here the CDR3 reads CSAREWTSGSNEQFF. The CDR3 DNA is TGCAGTGCTAGGGAATGGACTAGCGGGAGTAATGAGCAGTTCTTC.

The chain recombines TRBV5-1 with TRBJ2-3; D not resolved. V was cut by 5 bases and J by 2 bases, with 9 bases left in between. The CDR3 length is 13 residues. From germline, CDR1 is SGHRS and CDR2 YFSETQ. This chain's CDR3 is CASRNPTTDTQYF. The CDR3 nucleotides are TGCGCCAGCAGGAACCCCACCACAGATACGCAGTATTTT.

This chain joins TRBV4-3 and TRBJ2-7; D gene uncertain. The CDR3 consists of 14 residues. Trimming removed 2 bases at V and 2 bases at J, with 10 bases between. Germline CDR1 reads LGHNA; CDR2 reads YSLEER. CDR3 region: CASSQSLVPYEQYF. CDR3 in DNA: TGCGCCAGCAGCCAAAGTCTTGTTCCCTACGAGCAGTACTTC.

The J gene is TRBJ2-7, the V gene TRBV4-2; 10 bases agree with TRBD1. CDR3 size: 15 residues. Per germline, CDR1 LGHNA and CDR2 YNFKEQ. The V segment lost 4 bases and the J segment 5 bases; nucleotides outside the gene matches: 8. The CDR3 DNA is TGTGCCAGCAGCCTTACCGGGACAGGGGCCCACGAGCAGTACTTC. It is translated as CASSLTGTGAHEQYF.

In this sample, this clonotype turned up once. The CDR3 region has the DNA TGTGCCAGCAGTATTGGGGACACCATATATTTT. Amino acids: CASSIGDTIYF. The V gene is TRBV12-3 or TRBV12-4, the J gene TRBJ1-3, with D uncertain. The CDR3 runs 11 residues. The V and J ends lost 5 bases and 8 bases respectively, with 7 bases between them.

The genes are TRBV9 and TRBJ2-3; a possible D gene is TRBD2 (5 bases). This CDR3 has 14 amino acids. CDR1 is SGDLS and CDR2 is YYNGEE in the germline V gene. Trimming cost V 4 bases and J 5 bases, with 14 bases left between them. Here the CDR3 DNA reads TGTGCCAGCAGCCCTCAACGGGGTCGAGATACGCAGTATTTT. It specifies CASSPQRGRDTQYF. Complete variable domain (other parts from reference TRBV9 and TRBJ2-3): DSGVTQTPKHLITATGQRVTLRCSPRSGDLSVYWYQQSLDQGLQFLIQYYNGEERAKGNILERFSAQQFPDLHSELNLSSLELGDSALYFCASSPQRGRDTQYFGPGTRLTVL.

The genes are TRBV7-2 and TRBJ1-5, with a possible D match to TRBD1 (5 bases). The V and J ends lost 5 bases and 4 bases respectively, with 15 bases between them. Germline CDR1 reads SGHTA; CDR2 reads FQGNSA. The CDR3 contains 15 residues. The CDR3: CASSPTGGGNQPQHF. The DNA for the CDR3 is TGTGCCAGCAGCCCAACCGGGGGTGGTAATCAGCCCCAGCATTTT.

The rearrangement links TRBV30 to TRBJ2-3; D gene ambiguous. Germline loops: CDR1 GTSNPN, CDR2 SVGIG (reference sequence). The CDR3 runs to 12 residues. The V end lost 3 bases, the J end lost 6 bases, and 10 bases lay between the germline ends. The CDR3 nucleotides read TGTGCCTGGAGGGGCCCGGAGGATACGCAGTATTTT. Protein product: CAWRGPEDTQYF.

In this sample, this clonotype turned up a few times. The rearrangement links TRBV25-1 to TRBJ2-7; 9 bases align to TRBD1. Germline V gene sequence: CDR1 MGHDK, CDR2 SYGVNS. Unmatched junction bases numbered 11, after V lost 4 bases and J lost 7 bases. This CDR3 is built from 15 residues. The CDR3 nucleotides read TGTGCCAGCAGTGGATACGGGACAGGGAAAACTGAGCAGTACTTC. Translated: CASSGYGTGKTEQYF.

CDR3 DNA: TGCAGTGCGGAGTTTGGACTAGCGGGATCCTACAATGAGCAGTTCTTC. Its protein product is CSAEFGLAGSYNEQFF. The V call is TRBV20-1, the J call TRBJ2-1; TRBD2 matches 12 bases. V lost 6 bases to trimming and J lost 1 base; unmatched junction nucleotides: 7. This CDR3 has 16 residues. The germline CDR1 and CDR2 sequences are DFQATT and SNEGSKA (reference sequence).

The chain links TRBV3-1 to TRBJ2-3; no clear D. Trimming took 5 bases from V and 6 from J, leaving 12 bases between them. From germline, CDR1 is LGHDT and CDR2 YNNKEL (reference sequence). The CDR3 runs to 13 residues. Here the CDR3 reads CASSSTMADTQYF. CDR3 DNA sequence: TGTGCCAGCAGCAGCACAATGGCCGATACGCAGTATTTT.

The V and J genes are TRBV14 and TRBJ2-1, with a possible D match to TRBD2 (6 bases). V was shortened by 6 bases and J by 6 bases, with 12 bases between the two germline ends. This CDR3 is built from 13 residues. The V gene's germline CDR1 is SGHDN and CDR2 FVKESK. The CDR3, as DNA: TGTGCCAGCAGGCAAACTAGCAGCAATGAGCAGTTCTTC. It translates to CASRQTSSNEQFF.

The chain uses TRBV7-2 and TRBJ1-2; D gene uncertain. V was clipped by 4 bases and J by 1 base, with 16 bases between them. Germline values: CDR1 SGHTA, CDR2 FQGNSA. The CDR3 has 16 amino acids. CDR3: CASSSAPGADNYGYTF. CDR3 nucleotides: TGTGCCAGCAGCTCAGCGCCGGGCGCCGATAACTATGGCTACACCTTC.

This clonotype was counted a single time. The V and J genes are TRBV15 and TRBJ2-3, with 7 bases aligning to TRBD2. The CDR3 runs to 15 residues. V trimming: 8 bases; J trimming: 4 bases; junction bases outside the gene matches: 12. Per germline, CDR1 LNHNV and CDR2 YYDKDF (reference sequence). DNA for the CDR3: TGTGCCACCGGGGAGGGTTCGCGAGCTGCAGATACGCAGTATTTT. This translates into CATGEGSRAADTQYF.

The chain couples TRBV29-1 to TRBJ2-3, with TRBD2 matching 9 bases. V was clipped by 2 bases and J by 1 base; unmatched bases: 1. Per the germline V gene, CDR1 is SQVTM and CDR2 is ANQGSEA. This CDR3 contains 14 residues. The CDR3 sequence is CSVELAGRTDTQYF. CDR3 coding DNA: TGCAGCGTTGAACTAGCGGGACGCACAGATACGCAGTATTTT.

The V gene is TRBV20-1, the J gene TRBJ2-3, with 7 bases lining up with TRBD2. The J segment lost 4 bases and the V segment lost 8 bases, leaving 6 bases of the junction unmatched. The CDR3 covers 12 residues. The germline V gene encodes CDR1 DFQATT and CDR2 SNEGSKA (reference sequence). The CDR3 DNA reads TGCAGTAGCGGGAAAGTCCCAGATACGCAGTATTTT. It codes for CSSGKVPDTQYF.